The clone carrying this T cell receptor (beta chain) was detected only once. Its antigen is currently unknown. Since a much larger clone is just one base distant, this may be a read error. This CDR3 contains 11 residues. Germline V gives CDR1 SQVTM, CDR2 ANQGSEA. V lost 8 bases, J lost 4 bases, and 11 bases lay in between. The second PCR ran roughly 6 to 12 cycles with a sample-barcoded 5' primer and J-beta primers. In TCRdb, the 5' RACE reads were re-called with MiXCR into one record per CDR3 protein. The repertoire holds 800,000 or so distinct CDR3 sequences, with 25% as singletons. These data come from a study of blood T cells in healthy people across ages. Across the study: Template switching caught about one barcoded beta molecule for each two T cells. The study, taken as a whole, reports: The study found TCR beta diversity correlated strongly with naive T cell percentage.

These data were also reused for a study on T cells of mothers and their children. That source adds: Each child contributed some 3 million TCR beta CDR3 reads, while each mother contributed over 9.5 million.

Specimen: blood. The TCR sequence derives from a boy aged 5-17 years in good health. The J gene is TRBJ2-5, the V gene TRBV29-1; D is undetermined. In DNA, the CDR3 is TGCAGCCCTTGGTGGGGAGAGACCCAGTACTTC. Protein: CSPWWGETQYF.